The source of this T cell receptor beta chain is a study of cytomegalovirus exposure and HLA in healthy donors. PCR primers comprised 60 Vbeta and 13 Jbeta primers. The method was immunoSEQ multiplex PCR; TCRdb's version includes in-frame clones alone and lacks a portion of them. The sample lists some 65,000 clones, 60% to 80% occurring once. CDR1 MNHNS and CDR2 SASEGT come from the germline V gene. The length of the CDR3 is 13 residues. After removal of 11 bases from V and 6 bases from J, the junction contained 11 bases not matched to a gene. Sequenced material: PBMCs. This TCR derives from a man under 40 in good health and CMV-seronegative. The gene calls are TRBV6-1 and TRBJ2-5, with 8 bases aligning to TRBD1. The CDR3 here is CAGTTGVMKTQYF. Here the CDR3 DNA reads TGTGCCGGAACGACAGGGGTTATGAAGACCCAGTACTTC.